The 3 T cell receptor beta chains given below trace back to one sample, sequenced in a study of regulatory T cells in long-lasting Graves disease. Sequencing libraries for TCR beta were prepared with iRepertoire HTBI primers and Arm-PCR of CDR3 regions. A single record per CDR3 protein comes from TCRdb applying MiXCR to the multiplex PCR reads. Of approximately 400,000 distinct CDR3 sequences in the sample, about 16% were seen once. Time point defined: newly diagnosed GD, antithyroid drugs for less than 3 months. The TCR library was prepared using RNA isolated from PBMCs. The material sequenced was peripheral blood mononuclear cells (PBMCs), taken at new diagnosis, from a patient treated with antithyroid drugs. The receptors here all came from a female donor with Graves disease.

At least ten counts were recorded for this clonotype. The CDR3, as DNA: TGTGCCAGCAGCGCGGACGGGTATAGCAATCAGCCCCAGCATTTT. Its protein is CASSADGYSNQPQHF. J is TRBJ1-5 and V is TRBV2; D is undetermined. Per the germline V gene, CDR1 is SNHLY and CDR2 is FYNNEI. The length of the CDR3 is 15 residues. Trimming shortened V by 6 bases and J by 0 bases, and 12 bases separated the two germline ends.

This clonotype has more than one count but fewer than ten. V usage is TRBV10-3 and J usage is TRBJ1-1; weak D call: TRBD1 (5 bases). CDR1 ENHRY and CDR2 SYGVKD come from the germline V gene. Between the trimmed V and J ends, which lost 6 bases and 0 bases, there was a span of 17 bases. The CDR3 has 16 amino acids. CDR3 DNA sequence: TGTGCCATCAGCCCCAGGGAGGTCGGAATGAACACTGAAGCTTTCTTT. This codes for CAISPREVGMNTEAFF.

The chain uses TRBV6-1 and TRBJ2-2, with D possibly matching TRBD2 (6 bases). The CDR3 has 14 residues. Germline CDR1 and CDR2: MNHNS and SASEGT. V lost 6 bases to trimming and J lost 5 bases, with 13 bases between them. In nucleotides, the CDR3 is TGTGCCAGCAGGCCGGGACTGAGGACCGGGGAGCTGTTTTTT. Residues: CASRPGLRTGELFF.